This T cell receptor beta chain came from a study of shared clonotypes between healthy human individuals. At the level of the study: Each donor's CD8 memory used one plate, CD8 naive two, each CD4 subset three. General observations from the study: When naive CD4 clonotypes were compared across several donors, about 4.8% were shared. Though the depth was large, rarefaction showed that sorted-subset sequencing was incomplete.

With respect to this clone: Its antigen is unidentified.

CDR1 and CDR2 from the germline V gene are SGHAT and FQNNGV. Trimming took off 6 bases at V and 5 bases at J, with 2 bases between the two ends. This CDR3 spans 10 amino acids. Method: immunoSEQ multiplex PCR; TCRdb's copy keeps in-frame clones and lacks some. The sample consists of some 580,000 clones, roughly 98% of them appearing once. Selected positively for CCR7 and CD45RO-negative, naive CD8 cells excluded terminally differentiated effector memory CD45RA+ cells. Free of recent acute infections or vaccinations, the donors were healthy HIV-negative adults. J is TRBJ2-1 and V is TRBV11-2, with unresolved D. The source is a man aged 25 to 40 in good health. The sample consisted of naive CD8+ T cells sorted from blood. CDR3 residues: CASSDNEQFF. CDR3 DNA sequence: TGTGCCAGCAGTGACAATGAGCAGTTCTTC.